This TCR beta chain is from a study of shared clonotypes between healthy human individuals. From germline, CDR1 is MGHRA and CDR2 YSYEKL. The length of the CDR3 is 18 residues. J was trimmed by 10 bases and V by 4 bases; bases with no gene match: 18. It was CD45RO-negative cells, positively selected for CCR7, that made up naive CD8 cells, with terminally differentiated effector memory CD45RA+ cells excluded. Sorted-subset replicate PCR reactions were performed with around 200 ng DNA, corresponding to some 32,000 T cell genomes. The method was immunoSEQ multiplex PCR; TCRdb's version includes in-frame clones alone and lacks a portion of them. The table includes around 1.9 million clones, about 92% detected once.

The receptor was derived from a man aged 18 to 35 in good health. Some clones in this sample may be carry-over from other donors' samples. The rearrangement links TRBV4-1 to TRBJ2-3; 12 bases agree with TRBD1. Sequences were obtained from naive CD8+ T cells from PBMCs. The CDR3 sequence: CASSPGTGGASDLRSQYF. The CDR3 DNA reads as TGCGCCAGCAGCCCCGGGACAGGGGGCGCATCGGATCTCCGATCGCAGTATTTT.